A selection of T cell receptor beta chains follows, all from one sample in a study of CD8+ T cells in alopecia areata. Clones were read by immunoSEQ multiplex PCR, and TCRdb kept only the in-frame ones, dropping some. This repertoire shows 200,000 to 250,000 clones, 57% found once; its top ten account for just over 0.45%. Sequencing was performed on CD4+ T cells sorted from blood, taken at week 0. Every receptor here comes from a human donor with alopecia areata. Each CDR3 is given with its conserved first and last residue. The D gene is left open where the match is weak. The listing skips clone size in some rows; elsewhere it reads once, few, many or a size class.

J gene | D gene | V gene | clone size | CDR3 protein | CDR3 DNA
TRBJ2-7 | NA | TRBV4-2 | NA | CASSRPGREQYF | TGTGCCAGCAGCCGCCCGGGGCGCGAGCAGTACTTC
TRBJ2-1 | NA | TRBV12-5 | NA | CASGLGGTASYNEQFF | TGTGCTAGTGGTTTAGGCGGGACAGCGTCCTACAATGAGCAGTTCTTC
TRBJ2-7 | TRBD1 | TRBV25-1 | NA | CASSPTGSYEQYF | TGTGCCAGCAGCCCGACAGGGTCCTACGAGCAGTACTTC
TRBJ1-2 | TRBD1 | TRBV18 | NA | CASSRGTGPNYGYTF | TGTGCCAGCTCACGGGGGACAGGGCCTAACTATGGCTACACCTTC
TRBJ1-2 | NA | TRBV29-1 | NA | CSVSSLTYGYTF | TGCAGCGTGTCGTCGCTTACATATGGCTACACCTTC
TRBJ2-7 | TRBD2 | TRBV30 | NA | CAWSPPLGTSGFYEQYF | TGTGCCTGGAGTCCACCCCTCGGGACTAGCGGATTCTACGAGCAGTACTTC
TRBJ2-1 | NA | TRBV4-1 | NA | CASSQDSGTINEQFF | TGCGCCAGCAGCCAAGATAGCGGTACGATAAATGAGCAGTTCTTC
TRBJ2-7 | TRBD1 | TRBV7-9 | NA | CASSPTGAEQYF | TGTGCCAGCAGTCCCACAGGGGCCGAGCAGTACTTC
TRBJ2-5 | TRBD2 | TRBV30 | few | CAWGGVGETQYF | TGTGCCTGGGGGGGGGTTGGCGAGACCCAGTACTTC
TRBJ1-1 | NA | TRBV25-1 | NA | CASSASPLGNTEAFF | TGTGCCAGCAGTGCAAGCCCCCTGGGGAACACTGAAGCTTTCTTT
TRBJ1-1 | NA | TRBV28 | NA | CASRPQPNTEAFF | TGTGCCAGCAGGCCACAGCCGAACACTGAAGCTTTCTTT
TRBJ2-1 | NA | TRBV6-1 | few | CASSFNRDNEQFF | TGTGCCAGCAGTTTCAACAGGGACAATGAGCAGTTCTTC
TRBJ2-7 | TRBD1 | TRBV5-1 | NA | CASSLASGGAAYEQYF | TGCGCCAGCAGCTTGGCCTCAGGGGGCGCTGCCTACGAGCAGTACTTC
TRBJ2-7 | NA | TRBV7-9 | NA | CASSFTGSSYEQYF | TGTGCCAGCAGCTTTACCGGGTCCTCCTACGAGCAGTACTTC
TRBJ2-1 | NA | TRBV7-6 | NA | CASSPLGRVGSNEQFF | TGTGCCAGCAGCCCCTTGGGCAGGGTAGGGTCCAATGAGCAGTTCTTC
TRBJ2-1 | NA | TRBV7-9 | NA | CASSLSSSWDEQFF | TGTGCCAGCAGCCTATCGTCTAGCTGGGATGAGCAGTTCTTC
TRBJ1-3 | TRBD1 | TRBV6-1 | few | CASSTHRGQEYF | TGTGCCAGCAGTACACACAGGGGGCAGGAATATTTT
TRBJ2-2 | NA | TRBV29-1 | few | CSVGVGVVTGELFF | TGCAGCGTTGGAGTCGGGGTCGTCACCGGGGAGCTGTTTTTT
TRBJ2-7 | TRBD1 | TRBV6-1 | NA | CASSEPGQGSEQYF | TGTGCCAGCAGTGAACCCGGACAGGGAAGCGAGCAGTACTTC
TRBJ1-2 | NA | TRBV30 | NA | CALVGGLNYGYTF | TGTGCCTTGGTAGGCGGGCTGAACTATGGCTACACCTTC
TRBJ1-1 | NA | TRBV7-6 | few | CASGGGQENTEAFF | TGTGCCAGCGGCGGGGGGCAAGAGAACACTGAAGCTTTCTTT
TRBJ1-4 | NA | TRBV27 | NA | CASSFRRGREKLFF | TGTGCCAGCAGTTTCCGCAGGGGAAGGGAAAAACTGTTTTTT
TRBJ2-7 | TRBD2 | TRBV10-2 | NA | CASRPIAGTSGSSVNEQYF | TGCGCCAGCAGGCCCATCGCCGGGACTAGCGGGAGTAGCGTCAACGAGCAGTACTTC
TRBJ2-5 | NA | TRBV6-5 | NA | CASKGPGETQYF | TGTGCCAGCAAGGGCCCCGGGGAGACCCAGTACTTC
TRBJ2-5 | NA | TRBV15 | few | CATSRTRNQETQYF | TGTGCCACCAGCCGAACTAGAAATCAAGAGACCCAGTACTTC
TRBJ2-6 | NA | TRBV5-4 | NA | CASSGDTGANVLTF | TGTGCCAGCAGCGGTGACACTGGGGCCAACGTCCTGACTTTC
TRBJ1-2 | NA | TRBV30 | NA | CAWSVRDGYTF | TGTGCCTGGAGTGTGAGGGATGGCTACACCTTC
TRBJ1-1 | TRBD1 | TRBV5-1 | NA | CASQGTENTEAFF | TGCGCCAGTCAAGGGACAGAGAACACTGAAGCTTTCTTT
TRBJ2-7 | NA | TRBV29-1 | NA | CSVSPQSSYEQYF | TGCAGCGTTAGCCCACAGTCGTCCTACGAGCAGTACTTC
TRBJ2-4 | NA | TRBV7-9 | few | CASSGDGTTVGHIQYF | TGTGCCAGCAGCGGAGACGGGACAACCGTCGGTCACATTCAGTACTTC
TRBJ2-1 | TRBD2 | TRBV5-6 | once | CASSKPGLAGGGYNEQFF | TGTGCCAGCAGCAAGCCGGGACTAGCGGGAGGAGGTTACAATGAGCAGTTCTTC
TRBJ2-7 | NA | TRBV6-5 | few | CASSRDLSYEQYF | TGTGCCAGCAGTCGGGACCTCTCCTACGAGCAGTACTTC
TRBJ2-2 | NA | TRBV30 | NA | CAWRRIGTAQLNTGELFF | TGTGCCTGGAGGAGGATCGGGACCGCCCAATTGAACACCGGGGAGCTGTTTTTT
TRBJ1-5 | NA | TRBV29-1 | NA | CSVEDNVGQPQHF | TGCAGCGTTGAAGACAACGTCGGGCAGCCCCAGCATTTT
TRBJ1-1 | NA | TRBV30 | NA | CAWSVSTNTEAFF | TGTGCCTGGAGTGTAAGTACGAACACTGAAGCTTTCTTT
TRBJ1-1 | NA | TRBV19 | NA | CASSTDSIEAFF | TGTGCCAGTAGTACCGACAGTATTGAAGCTTTCTTT
TRBJ2-3 | NA | TRBV29-1 | NA | CSGAPRRDTQYF | TGCAGCGGCGCCCCCAGGAGAGATACGCAGTATTTT
TRBJ2-1 | TRBD1 | TRBV13 | NA | CASSLTGGYNEQFF | TGTGCCAGCAGCTTGACAGGGGGCTACAATGAGCAGTTCTTC
TRBJ2-2 | NA | TRBV2 | NA | CASSEESSGELFF | TGTGCCAGCAGTGAAGAGAGCTCCGGGGAGCTGTTTTTT
TRBJ1-1 | NA | TRBV2 | NA | CASRPIGTEGAEAFF | TGTGCCAGCAGGCCAATCGGGACCGAGGGAGCTGAAGCTTTCTTT
TRBJ1-1 | TRBD1 | TRBV5-1 | NA | CASSLVQGTNTEAFF | TGCGCCAGCAGCTTGGTACAGGGGACGAACACTGAAGCTTTCTTT
TRBJ1-1 | NA | TRBV20-1 | NA | CSARGSEAFF | TGCAGTGCTAGGGGCAGTGAGGCTTTCTTT